The rows below give T cell receptor beta chains drawn from one sample of a study of cytomegalovirus exposure and HLA in healthy donors. Sequencing was performed with immunoSEQ multiplex PCR; in TCRdb, only in-frame clones are kept and a portion is missing. This repertoire shows about 160,000 clones, approximately 85% found once; its top ten account for approximately 11%. Sequencing was done on a sample of PBMCs. The receptors here all came from a man aged 50 to 60 in good health and CMV-seropositive. Both conserved end residues are part of each CDR3. Each record gives: D gene, clone size, V gene, J gene, CDR3 DNA, CDR3 protein. A D gene is named only where the DNA matches it firmly. For some rows the clone size is stated as once, few or many, or as a class when expanded; others skip it.

d_gene: TRBD2
abundance: NA
v_gene: TRBV9
j_gene: TRBJ2-1
CDR3nt: TGTGCCAGCAGCGTAAGGGCAGCGGGGGGTAGCTCCTACAATGAGCAGTTCTTC
CDR3aa: CASSVRAAGGSSYNEQFF

d_gene: NA
abundance: NA
v_gene: TRBV5-8
j_gene: TRBJ1-2
CDR3nt: TGTGCCAGCAGCCCCGGCACAGGGATGGGGGGCTACACCTTC
CDR3aa: CASSPGTGMGGYTF

d_gene: TRBD2
abundance: NA
v_gene: TRBV27
j_gene: TRBJ2-7
CDR3nt: TGTGCCAGCAGTTCCCGGACTAGCGGGACCCCCTACGAGCAGTACTTC
CDR3aa: CASSSRTSGTPYEQYF

d_gene: TRBD1
abundance: NA
v_gene: TRBV7-9
j_gene: TRBJ2-7
CDR3nt: TGTGCCAGCAGCTGGACAGGGGTGCCGGTTTCCTTC
CDR3aa: CASSWTGVPVSF

d_gene: NA
abundance: NA
v_gene: TRBV19
j_gene: TRBJ1-4
CDR3nt: TGTGCCAGTTCATCGGCGGACAGTAATGAAAAACTGTTTTTT
CDR3aa: CASSSADSNEKLFF

d_gene: NA
abundance: NA
v_gene: TRBV5-5
j_gene: TRBJ2-1
CDR3nt: TGTGCCAGCAGCTTGGATTTCTCCGGCAATGAGCAGTTCTTC
CDR3aa: CASSLDFSGNEQFF

d_gene: NA
abundance: NA
v_gene: TRBV5-5
j_gene: TRBJ1-1
CDR3nt: TGTGCCAGCAGCTTGGGAGGAGGCCAGAACACTGAAGCTTTCTTT
CDR3aa: CASSLGGGQNTEAFF

d_gene: TRBD1
abundance: few
v_gene: TRBV7-3
j_gene: TRBJ2-2
CDR3nt: TGTGCCAGCAGCTGGAATCGTCCGGGACAGGGGGCGGCCGGGGAGCTGTTTTTT
CDR3aa: CASSWNRPGQGAAGELFF

d_gene: TRBD1
abundance: NA
v_gene: TRBV5-1
j_gene: TRBJ2-5
CDR3nt: TGCGCCAGCAGCTTGGGGGGACAGGGGGGAGAGGAGACCCAGTACTTC
CDR3aa: CASSLGGQGGEETQYF

d_gene: NA
abundance: NA
v_gene: TRBV14
j_gene: TRBJ1-2
CDR3nt: TGTGCCAGCAGCGTAGCGAACTATGGCTACACCTTC
CDR3aa: CASSVANYGYTF

d_gene: TRBD1
abundance: NA
v_gene: TRBV19
j_gene: TRBJ2-2
CDR3nt: TGTGCCAGTACCCCGTTTCGGGACAGGTTGAACACCGGGGAGCTGTTTTTT
CDR3aa: CASTPFRDRLNTGELFF

d_gene: TRBD1
abundance: NA
v_gene: TRBV14
j_gene: TRBJ2-1
CDR3nt: TGTGCCAGCAGCCAACTACAGGGGGCGAGTGAGCAGTTCTTC
CDR3aa: CASSQLQGASEQFF

d_gene: NA
abundance: NA
v_gene: TRBV2
j_gene: TRBJ1-5
CDR3nt: TGTGCCAGCAGTGAACTCGGAGAGACCAATCAGCCCCAGCATTTT
CDR3aa: CASSELGETNQPQHF

d_gene: NA
abundance: NA
v_gene: TRBV5-1
j_gene: TRBJ2-7
CDR3nt: TGCGCCAGCAGCTTGGAGGCTTTGGCCCGGGGTGAGCAGTACTTC
CDR3aa: CASSLEALARGEQYF

d_gene: TRBD2
abundance: NA
v_gene: TRBV27
j_gene: TRBJ2-7
CDR3nt: TGTGCCAGCAGTCCTGGGACTAGCGGGGGGAGAGAGGCCGAGCAGTACTTC
CDR3aa: CASSPGTSGGREAEQYF

d_gene: TRBD1
abundance: NA
v_gene: TRBV30
j_gene: TRBJ1-2
CDR3nt: TGTGCCTGGAGTTACTTCCTTACCGGGACAGGGGACTATGGCTACACCTTC
CDR3aa: CAWSYFLTGTGDYGYTF